The 4 T cell receptor beta chains reported below all come from one sample, sequenced in a study of early T cells in non-severe SARS-CoV-2 infection. TCRdb reprocessed the 5' RACE reads with MiXCR, giving one entry per CDR3 protein. The sample yields 85,000 to 100,000 distinct CDR3 sequences, more than 9.5% seen once. Sequenced sample: whole blood. These receptors originate from an adult who was a healthcare worker with PCR-confirmed SARS-CoV-2 infection or an uninfected control (not recorded which).

The chain uses TRBV7-8 and TRBJ1-1, with TRBD1 matching 9 bases. Looked up from germline, CDR1 is SGHVS and CDR2 is FQNEAQ. J lost 4 bases, V lost 5 bases, and 5 bases had no gene match. The CDR3 is 14 amino acids. In nucleotides, the CDR3 is TGTGCCAGCAGCCCGTCGGGACAGGGCACTGAAGCTTTCTTT. Its translation is CASSPSGQGTEAFF.

V usage is TRBV7-9 and J usage is TRBJ2-1; D perhaps matches TRBD1 (7 bases). This CDR3 contains 15 residues. Per germline, CDR1 SEHNR and CDR2 FQNEAQ (reference sequence). Trimming removed 5 bases at V and 5 bases at J, with 16 bases between. The CDR3 region is CASSPPGGIHNEQFF. DNA of the CDR3: TGTGCCAGCAGCCCCCCAGGGGGGATACACAATGAGCAGTTCTTC.

The chain uses TRBV5-5 and TRBJ1-5; the match to TRBD1 covers 7 bases. Germline CDR1 reads SGHKS; CDR2 reads YYEKEE (reference sequence). J gave up 6 bases and V 2 bases, and 8 bases lay outside the gene matches. This CDR3 comprises 15 residues. The CDR3 coding sequence is TGTGCCAGCAGCTTCACGTACAGGGGCGGTCAGCCCCAGCATTTT. It is translated as CASSFTYRGGQPQHF.

The V and J genes are TRBV9 and TRBJ2-3; D is uncertain. Germline values: CDR1 SGDLS, CDR2 YYNGEE. Trimming pared 0 bases from V and 2 bases from J, leaving 7 bases between. The length of the CDR3 is 14 residues. CDR3 nucleotide sequence: TGTGCCAGCAGCGTAGGGGTAGACACAGATACGCAGTATTTT. As protein: CASSVGVDTDTQYF.